This paragraph covers one T cell receptor (beta chain) sequence. The CDR3 spans 16 residues. The V gene's germline CDR1 is SGDLS and CDR2 YYNGEE. J was trimmed by 2 bases and V by 6 bases; bases with no gene match: 8. These data belong to a study of blood T cells in healthy people across ages. Through a sample-barcoded 5' primer and a J-beta primer mix, a second PCR was run for roughly 7 to 11 cycles. TCRdb used MiXCR to reprocess the 5' RACE reads, holding one entry per CDR3 protein. There are under 2,000,000 distinct CDR3 sequences in the sample; roughly 52% occur only once, and over 2% lies in the top ten.

This sequence was found in a woman aged 40 to 50 in good health. Material: blood. This chain connects TRBV9 to TRBJ2-6; 7 nucleotides match TRBD2. CDR3 bases: TGTGCCAGCAAAGGGGAGGGTACTCCTGGGGCCAACGTCCTGACTTTC. Translation: CASKGEGTPGANVLTF.